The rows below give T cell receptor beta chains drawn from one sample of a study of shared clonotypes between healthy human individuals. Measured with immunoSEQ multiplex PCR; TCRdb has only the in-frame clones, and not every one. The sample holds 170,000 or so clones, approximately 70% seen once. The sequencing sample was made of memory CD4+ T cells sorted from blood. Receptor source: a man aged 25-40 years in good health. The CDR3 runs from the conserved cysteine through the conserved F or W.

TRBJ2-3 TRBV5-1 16 CASSTFGSFITDTQYF
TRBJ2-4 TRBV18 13 CASSPEGRYIQYF
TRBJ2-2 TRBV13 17 CASSSRQSGRFHGELFF
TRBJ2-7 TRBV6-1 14 CASSVTGRFSEQYF
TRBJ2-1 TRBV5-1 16 CASSVTSGRSYNEQFF
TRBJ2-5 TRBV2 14 CASKRTGGQETQYF
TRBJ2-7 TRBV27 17 CASRPTPGLAGIYEQYF
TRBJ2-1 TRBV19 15 CASSIDPSIDNEQFF
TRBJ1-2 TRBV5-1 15 CASSTGTGEIYGYTF
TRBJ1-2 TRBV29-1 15 CSVRIGQGALYGYTF
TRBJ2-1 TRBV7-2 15 CASSFSSGTVNEQFF
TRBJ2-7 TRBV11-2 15 CASSLAGREGSKQYF
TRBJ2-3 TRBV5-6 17 CASSKGELRLSTDTQYF
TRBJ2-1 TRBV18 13 CASSLKDGREQFF
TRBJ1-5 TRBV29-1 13 CSVEGGPGQPQHF
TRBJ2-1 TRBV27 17 CASSSYRTSGGYNEQFF
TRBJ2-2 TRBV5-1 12 CASRGQSGELFF
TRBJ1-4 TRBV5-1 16 CASSFDGWGPRGKLFF
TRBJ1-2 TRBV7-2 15 CASTPGGHRNYGYTF
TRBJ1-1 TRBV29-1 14 CSVVLQGKWTEAFF
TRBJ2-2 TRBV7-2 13 CASSLETGGELFF
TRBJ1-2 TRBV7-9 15 CASSPNARFYYGYTF
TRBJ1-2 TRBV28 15 CASSLWQRANYGYTF
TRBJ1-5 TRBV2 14 CASSENGQTQPQHF
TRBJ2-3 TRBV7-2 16 CASSLLPREYPDTQYF
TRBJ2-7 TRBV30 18 CAWSVLRLAGGTSYEQYF
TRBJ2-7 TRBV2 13 CASSDGRVHEQYF
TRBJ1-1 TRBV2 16 CASSLTTSRLGTEAFF
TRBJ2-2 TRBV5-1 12 CASSFTDGELFF
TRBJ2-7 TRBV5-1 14 CASSQAWGSYEQYF